The clone carrying this T cell receptor beta chain was counted many times. Its target is unknown. The sample is drawn from a study of human T cells and chemical hapten exposure. Regarding the study as a whole: Following DPC sensitization, TCRs present above 1 in 1000 frequency showed no change. The donors suffered from alopecia, so their immune response may not match that of healthy people.

This CDR3 has 14 residues. Germline values: CDR1 SEHNR, CDR2 FQNEAQ (reference sequence). V lost 5 bases, J lost 6 bases, and 9 bases stayed unmatched. Time point defined: patch test 3, about 24 weeks after DPC sensitization. Noted treatment: therapeutic diphenylcyclopropenone sensitization with weekly scalp DPC. Extraction of total RNA was performed on unfractionated whole blood. TCRdb re-called the RACE reads with MiXCR, one entry per CDR3 protein. The sample holds 35,000 to 45,000 distinct CDR3 sequences, approximately 12% seen once. The input for sequencing was whole blood, taken in connection with sensitization to the hapten diphenylcyclopropenone (DPC). The V and J genes are TRBV7-9 and TRBJ1-1, with TRBD1 matching 7 bases. The receptor was isolated from a middle-aged woman with alopecia areata. Some clones in this sample may be carry-over from other donors' samples. The CDR3 is CASSTNRGMPEAFF. The CDR3 DNA is TGTGCCAGCAGCACCAACAGGGGTATGCCTGAAGCTTTCTTT.